This is a list of T cell receptor beta chains from one sample in a study of somatic mutations in cytotoxic T cells in rheumatoid arthritis. Sequenced by immunoSEQ multiplex PCR; TCRdb stores in-frame clones only, minus some. The sample yields some 17,000 clones, approximately 84% seen once. Sequences were obtained from CD8+ T cells sorted from blood. Receptor source: an adult with rheumatoid arthritis. CDR3s include the opening cysteine and the closing phenylalanine or tryptophan. Each record gives: CDR3 DNA, CDR3 protein, V gene, clone size, CDR3 length, J gene, D gene. D genes are given only for firm matches. Rows give clone size only sometimes, using once, few, many, or a class for an expanded clone.

DNA: TGCGCCAGCAGCTTGGGGGCAGTCTACGAGCAGTACTTC; CDR3: CASSLGAVYEQYF; V: TRBV5-1; size: -; length: 13; J: TRBJ2-7; D: -
DNA: TGTGCCAGCAGTGGGCGGGGGGGACAAGAGACCCAGTACTTC; CDR3: CASSGRGGQETQYF; V: TRBV25-1; size: -; length: 14; J: TRBJ2-5; D: TRBD2
DNA: TGTGCCAGCAGTTACGCAGACATGATGAACACTGAAGCTTTCTTT; CDR3: CASSYADMMNTEAFF; V: TRBV6-5; size: -; length: 15; J: TRBJ1-1; D: -
DNA: TGTGCCTGGAGTACGGACAGTCCCTACGAGCAGTACTTC; CDR3: CAWSTDSPYEQYF; V: TRBV30; size: -; length: 13; J: TRBJ2-7; D: -
DNA: TGTGCCAGCAGATGGACTAGCGCGGCGAGAGATACGCAGTATTTT; CDR3: CASRWTSAARDTQYF; V: TRBV11-2; size: -; length: 15; J: TRBJ2-3; D: TRBD2
DNA: TGTGCCTGGAGTGTAAAGAACACAGATACGCAGTATTTT; CDR3: CAWSVKNTDTQYF; V: TRBV30; size: -; length: 13; J: TRBJ2-3; D: -
DNA: TGTGCCTGGGGTGACACTAGCGGGAGAGTCCAGTTCTTC; CDR3: CAWGDTSGRVQFF; V: TRBV30; size: -; length: 13; J: TRBJ2-1; D: TRBD2
DNA: TGTGCCAGCAGTGTCGACGTGGGCTCGCCCTACAATGAGCAGTTCTTC; CDR3: CASSVDVGSPYNEQFF; V: TRBV6-4; size: -; length: 16; J: TRBJ2-1; D: -
DNA: TGTGCCAGCAGCAACGGGACAGAGAAATATGGCTACACCTTC; CDR3: CASSNGTEKYGYTF; V: TRBV21-1; size: -; length: 14; J: TRBJ1-2; D: -
DNA: TGTGCCAGCAGTTCGGTGAATTCACCCCTCCACTTT; CDR3: CASSSVNSPLHF; V: TRBV27; size: -; length: 12; J: TRBJ1-6; D: -
DNA: TGTGCCAGCAGTTTATGGGGAAGACTAGCCAAAAACATTCAGTACTTC; CDR3: CASSLWGRLAKNIQYF; V: TRBV27; size: few; length: 16; J: TRBJ2-4; D: -
DNA: TGTGCCATCATGGAAAGGAAGGGGGCGGAAGACACTGAAGCTTTCTTT; CDR3: CAIMERKGAEDTEAFF; V: TRBV10-3; size: few; length: 16; J: TRBJ1-1; D: TRBD1
DNA: TGTGCCACCCGATTGCAGGCGGAGAATGAGCAGTTCTTC; CDR3: CATRLQAENEQFF; V: TRBV10-3; size: -; length: 13; J: TRBJ2-1; D: -
DNA: TGCAGCGTTGAAATGGGACTAGTTCTAGCCAAAAACATTCAGTACTTC; CDR3: CSVEMGLVLAKNIQYF; V: TRBV29-1; size: -; length: 16; J: TRBJ2-4; D: TRBD2
DNA: TGTGCCAGCAGCTGGGACCTGGGAAGACAAGAGACCCAGTACTTC; CDR3: CASSWDLGRQETQYF; V: TRBV11-2; size: -; length: 15; J: TRBJ2-5; D: -
DNA: TGTGCCAGCAGCGACAGTTCCTACAATGAGCAGTTCTTC; CDR3: CASSDSSYNEQFF; V: TRBV9; size: -; length: 13; J: TRBJ2-1; D: -
DNA: TGCGCCAGCAGCACAAGACAAGACAGGGCTGCCGATGGCTACACCTTC; CDR3: CASSTRQDRAADGYTF; V: TRBV4-1; size: few; length: 16; J: TRBJ1-2; D: TRBD1
DNA: TGTGCCAGCAGCTTAGCGCGGCTGCATAACACTGAAGCTTTCTTT; CDR3: CASSLARLHNTEAFF; V: TRBV11-1; size: once; length: 15; J: TRBJ1-1; D: -
DNA: TGTGCCAGCAGCTTAGGGGGCCCCTACGAGCAGTACTTC; CDR3: CASSLGGPYEQYF; V: TRBV7-6; size: -; length: 13; J: TRBJ2-7; D: -
DNA: TGTGCCAGCAGTTACTCGAGCTCCTACGAGCAGTACTTC; CDR3: CASSYSSSYEQYF; V: TRBV6-5; size: -; length: 13; J: TRBJ2-7; D: -
DNA: TGCGCCAGCAGCTTCGACAGGGGGCCCAACACCGGGGAGCTGTTTTTT; CDR3: CASSFDRGPNTGELFF; V: TRBV5-1; size: -; length: 16; J: TRBJ2-2; D: TRBD1
DNA: TGTGCCAGCAGTGAATTGGGCTGGGCGGGACAGTACAATGAGCAGTTCTTC; CDR3: CASSELGWAGQYNEQFF; V: TRBV25-1; size: -; length: 17; J: TRBJ2-1; D: -
DNA: TGTGCCAGCAGTTACAGTGTGACAGGGGATTCCTACGAGCAGTACTTC; CDR3: CASSYSVTGDSYEQYF; V: TRBV6-6; size: few; length: 16; J: TRBJ2-7; D: TRBD1
DNA: TGTGCCAGTAGTGGTGAAGCTTTCTTT; CDR3: CASSGEAFF; V: TRBV19; size: -; length: 9; J: TRBJ1-1; D: -
DNA: TGTGCCAGCAGTGAAGGGCCCTACGAGCAGTACTTC; CDR3: CASSEGPYEQYF; V: TRBV2; size: -; length: 12; J: TRBJ2-7; D: -
DNA: TGCAGTGCCCCCCGAATAGATGGCTACACCTTC; CDR3: CSAPRIDGYTF; V: TRBV20-1; size: -; length: 11; J: TRBJ1-2; D: -
DNA: TGCGCCAGCAGCTTGGCGGGGTACCACGAGCAGTACTTC; CDR3: CASSLAGYHEQYF; V: TRBV5-1; size: -; length: 13; J: TRBJ2-7; D: -
DNA: TGTGCCAGCAGCTCCCTCGGTGATGGCTACACCTTC; CDR3: CASSSLGDGYTF; V: TRBV6-5; size: few; length: 12; J: TRBJ1-2; D: -
DNA: TGCGCCAGCAGCCATACCGGAACCTACGAGCAGTACTTC; CDR3: CASSHTGTYEQYF; V: TRBV4-1; size: few; length: 13; J: TRBJ2-7; D: -
DNA: TGTGCCAGCAGCCAAGTGGCACGGGTGGACACTGAAGCTTTCTTT; CDR3: CASSQVARVDTEAFF; V: TRBV4-2; size: -; length: 15; J: TRBJ1-1; D: -
DNA: TGTGCCAGCTCGGTAGCGGGGGACCTCACAGATACGCAGTATTTT; CDR3: CASSVAGDLTDTQYF; V: TRBV6-6; size: -; length: 15; J: TRBJ2-3; D: TRBD2
DNA: TGTGCCAGGACTAGGGGGCCTAACGAAAAACTGTTTTTT; CDR3: CARTRGPNEKLFF; V: TRBV19; size: -; length: 13; J: TRBJ1-4; D: TRBD1
DNA: TGTGCCAGCAGCTTAGCCGATTACGAGCAGTACTTC; CDR3: CASSLADYEQYF; V: TRBV7-9; size: -; length: 12; J: TRBJ2-7; D: -
DNA: TGCAGCGTTGAAGATCGGGGGGACAGCTCCTACGAGCAGTACTTC; CDR3: CSVEDRGDSSYEQYF; V: TRBV29-1; size: -; length: 15; J: TRBJ2-7; D: -
DNA: TGTGCCAGCAGTGAAGTAGTGGGGACAGGACATGGCTACACCTTC; CDR3: CASSEVVGTGHGYTF; V: TRBV2; size: -; length: 15; J: TRBJ1-2; D: TRBD1
DNA: TGCGCCAGCAGCCAAGGGGTCTCTGGAAACACCATATATTTT; CDR3: CASSQGVSGNTIYF; V: TRBV4-1; size: -; length: 14; J: TRBJ1-3; D: -
DNA: TGTGCCAGCAGCCCGGTCCCCAACCACGAGCAGTACTTC; CDR3: CASSPVPNHEQYF; V: TRBV5-4; size: -; length: 13; J: TRBJ2-7; D: -
DNA: TGCGCCAGCAGCCTACAGCAAAATAGCAATCAGCCCCAGCATTTT; CDR3: CASSLQQNSNQPQHF; V: TRBV4-1; size: once; length: 15; J: TRBJ1-5; D: -
DNA: TGCGCCAGCAGCCAAGATGGCAGGAGGGGAAACACCATATATTTT; CDR3: CASSQDGRRGNTIYF; V: TRBV4-1; size: -; length: 15; J: TRBJ1-3; D: -
DNA: TGTGCCAGCAGCTTCCAATTAGCGGGAGGCCCCACCTACGAGCAGTACTTC; CDR3: CASSFQLAGGPTYEQYF; V: TRBV7-2; size: -; length: 17; J: TRBJ2-7; D: TRBD2
DNA: TGTGCCAGCAGCCCCCATAGGGGGGACTACCCTATCGGTGAGCAGTTCTTC; CDR3: CASSPHRGDYPIGEQFF; V: TRBV7-2; size: -; length: 17; J: TRBJ2-1; D: -
DNA: TGTGCCAGCAGTTTGGACAGGGGAGTCACAGATACGCAGTATTTT; CDR3: CASSLDRGVTDTQYF; V: TRBV27; size: -; length: 15; J: TRBJ2-3; D: TRBD1
DNA: TGTGCCAGCAGTGGGACTAGCGGGAGTAGGGTGGAGACCCAGTACTTC; CDR3: CASSGTSGSRVETQYF; V: TRBV2; size: -; length: 16; J: TRBJ2-5; D: TRBD2
DNA: TGTGCCAGCAGCCAAACCTCCGGACACCCCTATGGCTACACCTTC; CDR3: CASSQTSGHPYGYTF; V: TRBV9; size: -; length: 15; J: TRBJ1-2; D: -
DNA: TGTGCCAGCGGGACGGTGGTCAATCAGCCCCAGCATTTT; CDR3: CASGTVVNQPQHF; V: TRBV6-1; size: -; length: 13; J: TRBJ1-5; D: -
DNA: TGTGCCAGCAGCGACTCGGGACCGAACTATGGCTACACCTTC; CDR3: CASSDSGPNYGYTF; V: TRBV11-2; size: few; length: 14; J: TRBJ1-2; D: -
DNA: TGCGCCAGCAGCCAAGGGGGAATCCTGGATGGCTACACCTTC; CDR3: CASSQGGILDGYTF; V: TRBV4-1; size: -; length: 14; J: TRBJ1-2; D: -
DNA: TGTGCCAGCAGCAAAGCTGGACAGCAATTCACCCCTCACTTT; CDR3: CASSKAGQQFTPHF; V: TRBV21-1; size: -; length: 14; J: TRBJ1-6; D: -